Sequencing of this TCR beta chain was carried out in a study of blood T cell repertoires in COVID-19 (dated by TCRdb to 2020 to 2022). At the level of the whole study: Samples covering the acute and convalescent phases of COVID-19 were provided by collaborators in the United States, Italy and Spain. The material from the prospective study consisted of cDNA or gDNA derived from T cells, B-cell-depleted T cells, or PBMCs. Subjects who had been exposed to COVID-19, were actively infected with it, or had recovered from it provided the deeply sampled blood TCRbeta repertoires that made up the dataset. The repertoires were released in a freely available public database meant as a resource for research on the immune response to SARS-CoV-2. The samples were drawn from the first 160 participants of the ongoing ImmuneRACE study and from over 950 subjects provided by 6 global collaborators. Sample metadata almost always included a de-identified subject ID, COVID-19 status, age in years and sex. Where HLA class I and class II types were available, the types were taken from metadata supplied by the sample provider, not from assay-based typing. Overall study outcomes, separate from this receptor: How much clinical and demographic metadata was included differed by source and by participant, and the metadata was provided uncurated.

V loses 0 bases of germline sequence and J loses 3 bases, and the interval between the two ends is 11 bases. The CDR3 goes from the cysteine to the phenylalanine over 15 residues. The DNA shown is the 45-base CDR3, in frame from base 1. Per the germline V gene, LGHNA is the CDR1 and YNFKEQ is the CDR2. This clone came up once. Its antigen specificity is not known. No quality values exist for individual bases; no much larger clone is one base distant. Collaborating institutions collected whole blood in K2EDTA tubes following their own protocols. For TCRbeta analysis, collaborator samples were shipped as frozen whole blood, as isolated PBMCs, or as DNA extracted from either sample type. TCRbeta CDR3 regions were amplified from genomic DNA by means of the immunoSEQ Assay, a bias-controlled multiplex PCR. The original pipeline was this. Within the assay, amplification of reference gene primers was used to estimate how many nucleated cells each sample contained. To quantify the absolute abundance of each unique TCRbeta CDR3 rearrangement, sequence reads were collapsed and filtered. Productive Simpson clonality was computed per sample as the square root of Simpson's diversity index over productive rearrangements. TCRdb limited this immuneACCESS table to in-frame rearrangements with V and J called. A share of clones is missing; checked studies link under half to unresolved V genes, and the rest is unexplained. The D gene and trimming were derived from the DNA, and the V and J assignments and clone size from that table. The sample table holds under 130,000 clones, of which 87% were seen once. More than 5.5% of the sample goes to the ten largest clones.

The chain couples TRBV4-2 to TRBJ1-1; confidence is insufficient to name the D gene. The sequenced material came from peripheral blood. This sequence was found in a human donor in a cohort sampled during active COVID-19. The CDR3 reads CASSQDSRGYTEAFF. The DNA sequence follows: TGTGCCAGCAGCCAAGATTCTCGAGGTTACACTGAAGCTTTCTTT.